The 18 T cell receptor beta chains reported below all come from one sample, sequenced in a study of shared clonotypes between healthy human individuals. The table came from immunoSEQ multiplex PCR; TCRdb's copy has only in-frame clones and leaves some out. The sample contains about half a million clones, 78% of which appear only once. Sequenced material: PBMCs. The receptors derive from a woman between 40 and 55 years old in good health. Some clones in this sample may be carry-over from other donors' samples.

The chain uses TRBV7-3 and TRBJ2-3; D might be TRBD1 (5 bases). Germline values: CDR1 SGHTA, CDR2 FQGTGA. The germline V and J ends were trimmed by 5 bases and 6 bases, with 12 bases remaining between them. CDR3 length: 13 residues. The CDR3 coding sequence is TGTGCCAGCAGCCTAGGGGTTGTTGATACGCAGTATTTT. Translation gives CASSLGVVDTQYF.

This chain joins TRBV10-3 and TRBJ2-7; D not certain. CDR1 ENHRY and CDR2 SYGVKD come from the germline V gene. Trimming took 0 bases from V and 4 from J, leaving 7 bases between them. The CDR3 runs to 13 residues. The CDR3 loop is CAISESIRYEQYF. Here the CDR3 DNA reads TGTGCCATCAGTGAGTCGATCAGGTACGAGCAGTACTTC.

The chain combines TRBV18 with TRBJ1-2; D perhaps matches TRBD1 (6 bases). Deletions cut 6 bases from V and 8 bases from J, with 31 bases between. The CDR3 spans 18 residues. Germline V gene sequence: CDR1 KGHSH, CDR2 LQKENI. CDR3 DNA: TGTGCCAGCTCCGAGGGGAACAGGGAGCTGGCCTACGTATGGGGCTACACCTTC. Residues: CASSEGNRELAYVWGYTF.

The rearrangement joins TRBV5-4 to TRBJ2-7; 11 bases align to TRBD2. This CDR3 is built from 16 residues. The germline V gene encodes CDR1 SGHNT and CDR2 YYREEE (reference sequence). V trimming: 4 bases; J trimming: 0 bases; junction bases outside the gene matches: 6. CDR3 sequence: CASSPGTSGHSYEQYF. The CDR3 coding sequence is TGTGCCAGCAGCCCAGGGACTAGCGGACACTCCTACGAGCAGTACTTC.

The J gene is TRBJ2-1, the V gene TRBV11-2; no definite D call. The germline V gene encodes CDR1 SGHAT and CDR2 FQNNGV. V was pared by 0 bases and J by 6 bases, with 12 bases between. The CDR3 runs to 15 residues. This chain's CDR3 is CASSLEPQTGNEQFF. Written as DNA, the CDR3 is TGTGCCAGCAGCTTAGAACCCCAGACTGGCAATGAGCAGTTCTTC.

The chain has TRBV28 and TRBJ1-2, with 8 bases matching TRBD1. The ends lost 7 bases at V and 2 bases at J; junction bases unmatched: 9. This CDR3 is built from 15 residues. Germline CDR1 MDHEN, CDR2 SYDVKM. The CDR3 DNA follows: TGTGCCAGCATCCTCCAGGGGGCGCGGAACTATGGCTACACCTTC. Translated, it gives CASILQGARNYGYTF.

This CDR3 reads CASSVTDGSEQYF. The CDR3 region has the DNA TGTGCCAGCAGCGTAACCGATGGGTCCGAGCAGTACTTC. The rearrangement uses TRBV9 and TRBJ2-7, with unresolved D. V lost 1 base, J lost 6 bases, and 11 bases lay in between. CDR1 is SGDLS and CDR2 is YYNGEE in the germline V gene. The CDR3 is made up of 13 amino acids. Based on the CDR3 plus reference TRBV9 and TRBJ2-7, the full variable domain is DSGVTQTPKHLITATGQRVTLRCSPRSGDLSVYWYQQSLDQGLQFLIQYYNGEERAKGNILERFSAQQFPDLHSELNLSSLELGDSALYFCASSVTDGSEQYFGPGTRLTVT.

This clone was counted ten times or more. The rearrangement joins TRBV2 to TRBJ2-3; possible D gene TRBD1, 5 bases. This CDR3 comprises 15 residues. Germline V CDR1 and CDR2: SNHLY, FYNNEI. V gave up 1 base and J gave up 5 bases, with 13 bases separating them. In nucleotides, the CDR3 is TGTGCCAGCAGTGAAGAGGGGCAGGGTGGAGATACGCAGTATTTT. Translating it yields CASSEEGQGGDTQYF. The full variable domain, rest sourced from reference TRBV2 and TRBJ2-3, is EPEVTQTPSHQVTQMGQEVILRCVPISNHLYFYWYRQILGQKVEFLVSFYNNEISEKSEIFDDQFSVERPDGSNFTLKIRSTKLEDSAMYFCASSEEGQGGDTQYFGPGTRLTVL.

This chain uses TRBV28 with TRBJ2-7; D remains unclear. The germline CDR1 and CDR2 sequences are MDHEN and SYDVKM. The V gene lost 3 bases and the J gene lost 6 bases, with 9 bases spanning the gap. The CDR3 length is 12 residues. DNA of the CDR3: TGTGCCAGCAGTTTTCTTATTGGCGAGCAGTACTTC. Amino acids: CASSFLIGEQYF.

The gene calls are TRBV18 and TRBJ1-1, with 9 bases identical to TRBD1. Germline V gene data show CDR1 as KGHSH and CDR2 as LQKENI. This CDR3 contains 21 residues. Germline trimming cut 2 bases from V and 4 bases from J; bases unmatched to any gene: 23. The CDR3 DNA follows: TGTGCCAGCTCACCAAGGCTCCATACAAAAACCAGGACAGGGGCCCCCACTGAAGCTTTCTTT. It translates to CASSPRLHTKTRTGAPTEAFF. Supplemented by reference TRBV18 and TRBJ1-1, the full variable domain reads NAGVMQNPRHLVRRRGQEARLRCSPMKGHSHVYWYRQLPEEGLKFMVYLQKENIIDESGMPKERFSAEFPKEGPSILRIQQVVRGDSAAYFCASSPRLHTKTRTGAPTEAFFGQGTRLTVV.

The sample holds many counts of this clone. The rearrangement uses TRBV7-9 and TRBJ2-7; D is perhaps TRBD2 (6 bases). CDR1 SEHNR and CDR2 FQNEAQ come from the germline V gene (reference sequence). CDR3 length equals 16 residues. V lost 1 base and J lost 0, with 13 bases in between. In DNA form, the CDR3 reads TGTGCCAGCAGCTTAGATTATAGCGGAAGCTCCTACGAGCAGTACTTC. It specifies CASSLDYSGSSYEQYF.

The chain joins TRBV19 to TRBJ2-5; TRBD2 matches 14 bases. Germline CDR1 is LNHDA and CDR2 is SQIVND (reference sequence). This CDR3 spans 17 amino acids. The ends lost 3 bases at V and 5 bases at J; junction bases unmatched: 8. This CDR3 reads CASSMGLAGASGETQYF. The CDR3 DNA reads TGTGCCAGTAGTATGGGACTAGCGGGAGCCTCTGGTGAGACCCAGTACTTC.

V and J are TRBV7-2 and TRBJ2-1, with 11 bases that match TRBD2. CDR3 length equals 15 residues. CDR1 and CDR2 (germline): SGHTA, FQGNSA. V shed 3 bases and J 6 bases; nucleotides not matched to a gene: 4. DNA of the CDR3: TGTGCCAGCAGCTTGCTAGCGGGAGGATCCAATGAGCAGTTCTTC. This translates into CASSLLAGGSNEQFF.

The chain uses TRBV28 and TRBJ1-2, with 7 bases that match TRBD1. This CDR3 comprises 16 residues. Trimming cost V 2 bases and J 6 bases; bases outside gene matches: 12. From germline, CDR1 is MDHEN and CDR2 SYDVKM. CDR3 in amino acids: CASSLPLTGFGDGYTF. For the CDR3, the DNA is TGTGCCAGCAGTTTACCCCTGACAGGGTTTGGGGATGGCTACACCTTC.

The rearrangement joins TRBV2 to TRBJ1-2; 8 bases are shared with TRBD1. V was clipped by 3 bases and J by 6 bases; unmatched bases: 12. Germline assignment: CDR1 SNHLY and CDR2 FYNNEI. The CDR3 consists of 16 residues. This chain's CDR3 is CASSDVRGRGKDGYTF. The DNA for the CDR3 is TGTGCCAGCAGTGACGTCAGGGGGCGCGGGAAGGATGGCTACACCTTC.

The chain joins TRBV6-5 to TRBJ2-7; 7 bases are shared with TRBD1. Germline V lookup: CDR1 MNHEY, CDR2 SVGAGI. This CDR3 is built from 14 residues. J lost 1 base, V lost 6 bases, and 6 bases had no gene match. DNA for the CDR3: TGTGCCAGCAGACTGTCGACAGGGTCCTACGAGCAGTACTTC. It codes for CASRLSTGSYEQYF.

This chain uses TRBV5-1 with TRBJ1-4; 7 bases are shared with TRBD1. CDR1 is SGHRS and CDR2 is YFSETQ in the germline V gene. The CDR3 runs 14 residues. The trim removed 2 bases at V and 4 bases at J, leaving 2 bases unmatched. CDR3 in amino acids: CASSLGDSNEKLFF. CDR3 in DNA: TGCGCCAGCAGCTTAGGGGACAGTAATGAAAAACTGTTTTTT.

V usage is TRBV27 and J usage is TRBJ2-1; 7 nucleotides agree with TRBD1. CDR1 and CDR2 from the germline V gene are MNHEY and SMNVEV (reference sequence). Trimming at V came to 5 bases and at J to 4 bases, leaving 11 bases not matched to a gene. CDR3 length equals 16 residues. The DNA of the CDR3 is TGTGCCAGCAGTCTCCCGGGACAGCATTTTTACAATGAGCAGTTCTTC. This sequence encodes CASSLPGQHFYNEQFF.